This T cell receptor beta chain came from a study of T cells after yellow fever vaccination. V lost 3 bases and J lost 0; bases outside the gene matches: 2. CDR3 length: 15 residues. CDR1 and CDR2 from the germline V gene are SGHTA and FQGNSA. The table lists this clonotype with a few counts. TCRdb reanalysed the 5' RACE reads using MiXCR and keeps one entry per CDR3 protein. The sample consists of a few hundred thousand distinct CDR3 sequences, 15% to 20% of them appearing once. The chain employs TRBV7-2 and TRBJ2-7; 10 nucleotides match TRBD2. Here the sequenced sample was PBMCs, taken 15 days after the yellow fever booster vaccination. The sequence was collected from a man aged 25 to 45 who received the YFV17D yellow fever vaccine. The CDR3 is CASSFTSGASYEQYF. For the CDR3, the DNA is TGTGCCAGCAGCTTCACTAGCGGGGCCTCCTACGAGCAGTACTTC.